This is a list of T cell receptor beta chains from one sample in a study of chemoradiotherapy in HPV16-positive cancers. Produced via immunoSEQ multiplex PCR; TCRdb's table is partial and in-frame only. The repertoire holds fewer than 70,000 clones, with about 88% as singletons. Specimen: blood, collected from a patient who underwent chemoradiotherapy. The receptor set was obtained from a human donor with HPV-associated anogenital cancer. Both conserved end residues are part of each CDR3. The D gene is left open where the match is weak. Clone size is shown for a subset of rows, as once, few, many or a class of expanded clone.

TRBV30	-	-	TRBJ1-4	CAWSASSGATNEKLFF	TGTGCCTGGAGTGCCTCTTCAGGGGCAACTAATGAAAAACTGTTTTTT
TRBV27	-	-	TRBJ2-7	CATRSGGPYEQYF	TGTGCCACTCGATCCGGGGGGCCTTACGAGCAGTACTTC
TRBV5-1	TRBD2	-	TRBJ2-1	CASSSGTINYNEQFF	TGCGCCAGCAGCTCCGGGACTATTAACTACAATGAGCAGTTCTTC
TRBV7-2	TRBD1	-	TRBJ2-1	CASSSGTGLGNEQFF	TGTGCCAGCAGCTCCGGGACAGGGCTGGGCAATGAGCAGTTCTTC
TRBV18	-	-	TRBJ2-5	CASSQNPSETQYF	TGTGCCAGCTCTCAGAATCCCTCAGAGACCCAGTACTTC
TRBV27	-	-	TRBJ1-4	CASSPSTGEKLFF	TGTGCCAGCAGTCCATCGACTGGTGAAAAACTGTTTTTT
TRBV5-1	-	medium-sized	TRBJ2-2	CASSFSSATLNTGELFF	TGCGCCAGCAGCTTCAGTTCGGCCACCTTGAACACCGGGGAGCTGTTTTTT
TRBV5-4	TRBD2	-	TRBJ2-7	CASSQISGSIYEQYF	TGTGCCAGCAGCCAGATTAGCGGGAGTATATACGAGCAGTACTTC
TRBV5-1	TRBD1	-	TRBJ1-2	CASSTSTGGYGYTF	TGCGCCAGCAGCACCTCGACAGGGGGCTATGGCTACACCTTC
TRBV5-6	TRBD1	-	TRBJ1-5	CASSLWDRDNQPQHF	TGTGCCAGCAGCTTGTGGGACAGAGATAATCAGCCCCAGCATTTT
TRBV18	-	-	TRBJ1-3	CASSPAGSGNTIYF	TGTGCCAGCTCACCGGCAGGCTCTGGAAACACCATATATTTT
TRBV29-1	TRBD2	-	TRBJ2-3	CSVEGLGRGGPDTQYF	TGCAGCGTTGAAGGTCTGGGGCGGGGGGGCCCCGATACGCAGTATTTT
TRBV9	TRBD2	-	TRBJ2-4	CASSVVGGRADIQYF	TGTGCCAGCAGCGTAGTTGGCGGGAGGGCAGACATTCAGTACTTC
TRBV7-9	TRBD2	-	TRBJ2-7	CASSLETSRGEQYF	TGTGCCAGCAGCTTAGAGACTAGCCGGGGCGAGCAGTACTTC
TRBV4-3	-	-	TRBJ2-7	CASSREFGAGNEQYF	TGCGCCAGCAGCCGCGAATTCGGAGCCGGGAACGAGCAGTACTTC
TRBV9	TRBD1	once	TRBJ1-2	CASSKGQGALRYGYTF	TGTGCCAGCAGCAAAGGACAGGGGGCGCTTCGGTATGGCTACACCTTC
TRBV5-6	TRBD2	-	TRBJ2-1	CASNSLAGGPDEQFF	TGTGCCAGCAACTCGCTAGCGGGGGGGCCGGATGAGCAGTTCTTC
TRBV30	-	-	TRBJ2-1	CAYLLGRSAYNEQFF	TGTGCCTATTTACTTGGACGCTCTGCCTACAATGAGCAGTTCTTC
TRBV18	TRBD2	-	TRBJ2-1	CASSPGEGSGDNEQFF	TGTGCCAGCTCACCAGGGGAGGGCAGTGGTGACAATGAGCAGTTCTTC
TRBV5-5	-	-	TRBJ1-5	CASSSLSGTFNQPQHF	TGTGCCAGCAGCTCATTATCCGGGACTTTCAATCAGCCCCAGCATTTT
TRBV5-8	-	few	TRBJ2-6	CASSRYYSGANVLTF	TGTGCCAGCAGCCGATACTACTCTGGGGCCAACGTCCTGACTTTC
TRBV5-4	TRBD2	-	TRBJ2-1	CASSSGLAGYNEQFF	TGTGCCAGCAGCTCAGGACTAGCGGGGTACAATGAGCAGTTCTTC
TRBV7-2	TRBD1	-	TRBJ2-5	CASNRRSGQKVQETQYF	TGTGCCAGCAACCGACGATCGGGACAGAAAGTCCAAGAGACCCAGTACTTC
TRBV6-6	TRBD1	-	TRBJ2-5	CASSFPGQGSQETQYF	TGTGCCAGCAGCTTTCCGGGACAGGGGTCCCAAGAGACCCAGTACTTC
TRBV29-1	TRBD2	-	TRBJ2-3	CSVEGGVAASTDTQYF	TGCAGCGTTGAGGGGGGGGTAGCCGCTAGCACAGATACGCAGTATTTT
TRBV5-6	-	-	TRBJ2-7	CASSRLTEQYF	TGTGCCAGCAGCCGGTTAACAGAGCAGTACTTC
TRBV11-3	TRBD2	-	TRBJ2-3	CASSRGGDTDTQYF	TGTGCCAGCAGCCGGGGGGGCGACACAGATACGCAGTATTTT
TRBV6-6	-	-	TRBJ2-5	CASSSRKGRETQYF	TGTGCCAGCAGTTCCCGGAAGGGTCGAGAGACCCAGTACTTC
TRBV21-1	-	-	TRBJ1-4	CASSKGQGVTNEKLFF	TGTGCCAGCAGCAAGGGACAGGGGGTAACTAATGAAAAACTGTTTTTT
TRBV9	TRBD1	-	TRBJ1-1	CASSATGFNTEAFF	TGTGCCAGCAGCGCGACAGGGTTTAACACTGAAGCTTTCTTT
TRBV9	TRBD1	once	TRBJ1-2	CASSVAGGQGNGGYTF	TGTGCCAGCAGCGTAGCTGGTGGACAGGGCAATGGAGGCTACACCTTC
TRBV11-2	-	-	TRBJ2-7	CASSLVRPYEQYF	TGTGCCAGCAGCTTAGTCCGCCCCTACGAGCAGTACTTC
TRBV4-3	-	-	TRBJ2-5	CASSQSGARGETQYF	TGCGCCAGCAGCCAATCAGGGGCCAGGGGAGAGACCCAGTACTTC
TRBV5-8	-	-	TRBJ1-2	CASSLPGGNYGYTF	TGTGCCAGCAGCCTGCCGGGGGGGAACTATGGCTACACCTTC
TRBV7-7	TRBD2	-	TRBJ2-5	CASSPTSGGVETQYF	TGTGCCAGCAGCCCGACTAGCGGGGGGGTGGAGACCCAGTACTTC
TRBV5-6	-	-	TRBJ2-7	CASSLYQVGYEQYF	TGTGCCAGCAGCTTATACCAAGTGGGTTACGAGCAGTACTTC
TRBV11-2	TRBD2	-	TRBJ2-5	CASSFTGGHQETQYF	TGTGCCAGCAGCTTTACGGGAGGGCACCAAGAGACCCAGTACTTC
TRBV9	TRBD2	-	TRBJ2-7	CASSVSQGLAGEQYF	TGTGCCAGCAGCGTATCCCAGGGACTAGCGGGTGAGCAGTACTTC
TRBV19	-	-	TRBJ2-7	CASSITDSYEQYF	TGTGCCAGTAGTATAACTGACTCCTACGAGCAGTACTTC
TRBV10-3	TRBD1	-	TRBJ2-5	CAISPDRGSQTQYF	TGTGCCATCAGTCCGGACAGGGGAAGTCAGACCCAGTACTTC
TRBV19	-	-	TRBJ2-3	CASSASASTDTQYF	TGTGCCAGTAGTGCCTCAGCTAGCACAGATACGCAGTATTTT
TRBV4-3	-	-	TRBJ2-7	CASSQLIAGQSEQYF	TGCGCCAGCAGCCAATTAATAGCGGGACAGTCCGAGCAGTACTTC
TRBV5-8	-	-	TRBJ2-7	CASSSRLISYEQYF	TGTGCCAGCAGCTCCAGACTGATCTCCTACGAGCAGTACTTC